Detailed here is one T cell receptor beta chain. This entry comes from a study of early T cells in non-severe SARS-CoV-2 infection. Trimming stripped 7 bases from V and 7 bases from J, with 14 bases between. Germline V gene sequence: CDR1 MRHNA, CDR2 SNTAGT. The CDR3 extends over 13 amino acids. One entry per CDR3 protein, called by TCRdb with MiXCR from the 5' RACE reads. The data show approximately 30,000 distinct CDR3 sequences, approximately 4.2% seen once. Input material: whole blood. The TCR sequence derives from an adult who was a healthcare worker with PCR-confirmed SARS-CoV-2 infection or an uninfected control (not recorded which). The V gene is TRBV6-4, the J gene TRBJ2-1; the D gene could be TRBD1 or TRBD2 (5 bases each). The DNA for the CDR3 is TGTGCCAGCACCAGACGTTGGGGGAATGAGCAGTTCTTC. Its protein product is CASTRRWGNEQFF.